This T cell receptor (beta chain) originates from a study of identical twins. CDR1 is SSHAT and CDR2 is FNYEAQ in the germline V gene (reference sequence). CDR3 size: 15 residues. Worth noting for this clonotype: Its ends do not fully match the called genes, so a read error is possible.

TCRdb ran MiXCR on the 5' RACE reads and lists one entry per CDR3 protein. The table shows hundreds of thousands of distinct CDR3 sequences, with approximately 21% occurring only once. The same sample was also used in a study of T cells expressing NK-cell markers. Per that paper: About six donors showed dominant NKG2C+ clonotypes comprising about 1.0-7.5% of their CD8+ T cells.

This chain links TRBV7-7 with TRBJ2-1, with 8 bases identical to TRBD2. Source material: PBMCs. This sequence was found in a woman younger than 30 in good health. The DNA of the CDR3 is TGTGCTAGCAGCTTACTGCCCGGGGGGGCCAATGAGCAGTTCTTC. Residues: CASSLLPGGANEQFF.